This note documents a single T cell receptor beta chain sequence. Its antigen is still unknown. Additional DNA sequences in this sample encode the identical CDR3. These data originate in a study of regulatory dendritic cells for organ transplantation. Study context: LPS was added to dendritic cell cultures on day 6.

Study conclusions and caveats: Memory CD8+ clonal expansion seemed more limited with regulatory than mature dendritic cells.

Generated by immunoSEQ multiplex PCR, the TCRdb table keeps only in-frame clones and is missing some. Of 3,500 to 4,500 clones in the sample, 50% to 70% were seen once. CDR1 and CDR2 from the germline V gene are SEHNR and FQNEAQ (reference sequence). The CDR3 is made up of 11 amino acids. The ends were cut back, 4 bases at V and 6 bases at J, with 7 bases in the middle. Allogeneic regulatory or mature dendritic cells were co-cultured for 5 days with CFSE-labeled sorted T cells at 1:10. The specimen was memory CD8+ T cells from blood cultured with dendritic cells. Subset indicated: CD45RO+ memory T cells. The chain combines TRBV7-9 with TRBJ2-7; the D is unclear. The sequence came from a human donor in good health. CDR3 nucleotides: TGTGCCAGCAGCTCGGAGTTCGAGCAGTACTTC. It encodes CASSSEFEQYF.